This TCR beta chain was identified during a study of Tregs in tolerant kidney transplant recipients. The CDR3 totals 13 residues. Germline V gene sequence: CDR1 SGHTA, CDR2 FQGTGA. The V end was cut by 2 bases, the J end by 3 bases, with 8 bases between. Libraries were prepared by immunoSEQ multiplex PCR; TCRdb keeps only in-frame clonotypes and omits some of them. The table shows around 98,000 clones, with roughly 93% occurring only once. This chain links TRBV7-3 with TRBJ2-7; no clear D gene. This specimen was CD4+ T cells from blood, taken before the transplant. The source is a human donor who received a combined kidney and bone marrow transplant. This CDR3 is CASSLLPGYEQYF. CDR3 DNA sequence: TGTGCCAGCAGCTTACTCCCAGGCTACGAGCAGTACTTC.